The sequence of this TCR beta chain was determined in a study of shared clonotypes between healthy human individuals. The data were produced by immunoSEQ multiplex PCR, yet TCRdb's version contains in-frame clones alone and is incomplete. Of about 2.2 million clones listed, approximately 94% were seen once; the top ten hold 1.7%. CDR3 size: 15 residues. Germline V CDR1 and CDR2: PRHDT, FYEKMQ (reference sequence). Trimming stripped 5 bases from V and 0 bases from J, with 12 bases between. Naive CD8 cells lacked CD45RO and underwent positive selection for CCR7, leaving out terminally differentiated effector memory CD45RA+ cells.

This clonotype originated in a man between 18 and 35 years old in good health. Some clones in this sample may be carry-over from other donors' samples. The chain uses TRBV13 and TRBJ2-3; D is perhaps TRBD1 (5 bases). Material: naive CD8+ T cells from PBMCs. This CDR3 is CASSPLGVSTDTQYF. CDR3 coding DNA: TGTGCCAGCAGCCCGCTAGGGGTAAGCACAGATACGCAGTATTTT.